Given below is one T cell receptor beta chain in context. The table lists this clonotype with many counts. The target of this receptor is not known. Base qualities are not recorded, but no much larger clone differs from it by a single base. TCR beta CDR3 regions were amplified from RNA transcripts for repertoire sequencing. The first round of RT-PCR was done with HTBI primers and the Qiagen OneStep RT-PCR kit, and was followed by a second round of multiplex PCR, then size selection and purification. Libraries were sequenced paired-end with 100 bp reads on an Illumina HiSeq2000. The paper's processing steps were these. SOAPnuke was used to process the reads, throwing out any read that had adapters, had uncalled bases, had a mean Phred below 15, or lacked an exact constant-primer or identifier match. COPE v1.2.5 was used to merge high-quality paired reads. Each unique nucleotide sequence was defined as a clonotype, and clonotypes were aligned to IMGT TRB V, D and J references with MiTCR v1.1. Analysis was restricted to V-J combinations with a frequency above 0.0001, which covered 99% to 99.2% of repertoires. For each V-J combination, a TCR clonal expansion and chaos score was defined as F50 clonal expansion divided by the chaos observed in the TCRdist matrix. Welch's t-statistics and random forest were used to reduce the features to roughly 14 V-J combinations, which were then used as input to a naive Bayes classifier. Thyroid-blood repertoire similarity was quantified with the Morisita-Horn index. TCRdb ran its own pipeline on the public reads, namely fastp trimming at Q25 and MiXCR clone calling, and kept in-frame beta chains. Each CDR3 protein gets just one entry, which takes the most common genes and DNA from the rows behind it. The V and J calls follow TCRdb's processing rather than the paper's. The sample records about 410,000 distinct CDR3 sequences, around 18% of which are singletons. The ten top clones hold roughly 1.4% of the sample.

Patients with ophthalmopathy had moderately to severely active disease, with a Clinical Activity Score of 3 or more, a NOSPECS grade of 4 or more, and a disease duration of less than 3 months. Patients with other autoimmune diseases, uncontrolled infections, pregnancy or lactation were excluded. Diagnosis was based on clinical symptoms, serum thyroxine, TRAb, thyroid ultrasound and orbital computed tomography. PBMCs were isolated from more than 9 ml of fresh peripheral blood by Ficoll-Paque density gradient centrifugation. Trizol reagent was used to extract the total RNA, and its quality was then checked on an Agilent 2100 Bioanalyzer. This sample stems from a study of Graves' ophthalmopathy and Graves' hyperthyroidism listed by TCRdb under 2018. Describing the broader study: Peripheral blood was collected at initial diagnosis, prior to any treatment. The study used signatures of the TCR beta repertoire to tell Graves' ophthalmopathy apart from Graves' hyperthyroidism and to predict which patients would progress to ophthalmopathy. In total, some 130 blood samples were TCR-sequenced: 43 ophthalmopathy, some 72 hyperthyroidism and 17 hyperthyroidism-to-ophthalmopathy patients. To explore V-J signatures distinguishing ophthalmopathy from hyperthyroidism, a discovery set of approximately 100 patients (roughly 44 ophthalmopathy, 57 stable hyperthyroidism) was enrolled. An independent validation cohort comprised some 18 hyperthyroidism patients and over 15 patients who later progressed from hyperthyroidism to ophthalmopathy. T-cell repertoires of thyroid tissue and blood were compared in six or seven hyperthyroidism patients. After sampling, hyperthyroidism patients received methimazole starting at 30 mg daily, and ophthalmopathy patients received high-dose intravenous methylprednisolone. For training and testing, the 100 or so patients in the discovery cohort were randomly divided in a 7:3 ratio. Paper-wide results and their limitations: In cross-validation, the 13-signature model distinguished ophthalmopathy from stable hyperthyroidism with about 87% sensitivity and about 84% specificity, and in the test set the corresponding values were approximately 80% and 68%. In validation, the model predicted ophthalmopathy progression with nearly 71% sensitivity and 72.22% specificity; eleven to twelve predicted patients were CT-confirmed with GO in a median of approximately six months. Most of the expanded thyroid clonotypes with a frequency above 0.001 were also detected in blood, and it was suggested that the thyroid immune response may be reflected by blood repertoires. No statistical method was used to predetermine the sample size, and group allocation was not hidden from the investigators.

At the junction V is shortened by 7 bases and J by 7 bases, with 17 bases in between. There are 12 amino acids in the CDR3, from cysteine to phenylalanine inclusive. The retained sequence is limited to the CDR3, 36 bases, with the frame set at the first base. CDR1 and CDR2, looked up from the germline V gene, are SQVTM and ANQGSEA. The material sequenced was peripheral blood. Recombination linked TRBV29-1 to TRBJ2-7, with the D gene tentatively TRBD1 or TRBD2, based on 6 matching bases in each. The source is a woman in her late teens or twenties with Graves' ophthalmopathy. Donor details come from another sample of the same person, matched by shared clones. Here the CDR3 is given as CSAGGGWEEQYF. The nucleotide sequence reads as follows: TGCAGCGCCGGAGGGGGGTGGGAGGAGCAGTACTTC.